Shown below are 32 T cell receptor beta chains from a single sample sequenced in a study of lymphopenia after photon versus proton radiotherapy. The table came from immunoSEQ multiplex PCR; TCRdb's copy has only in-frame clones and leaves some out. Counted here are roughly 38,000 clones, more than 85% occurring once; the ten biggest clones make up roughly 15%. The input for sequencing was peripheral blood, taken from a patient treated with photon-based radiotherapy. The origin of the receptors is a man aged 55 to 70 with cholangiocarcinoma.

The chain is built from TRBV5-6 and TRBJ1-1, with D unclear. V dropped 1 base and J dropped 1 base, with 5 bases sitting between them. This CDR3 region has 13 residues. From germline, CDR1 is SGHDT and CDR2 YYEEEE. CDR3 amino acids: CASSLNWNTEAFF. The CDR3 region has the DNA TGTGCCAGCAGCTTGAACTGGAACACTGAAGCTTTCTTT.

The chain employs TRBV7-6 and TRBJ2-1, with D tentatively TRBD2 (7 bases). Germline-derived CDR1 and CDR2 are SGHVS and FNYEAQ. The V gene lost 5 bases and the J gene lost 2 bases, with 19 bases spanning the gap. The CDR3 covers 17 residues. The CDR3 DNA follows: TGTGCCAGCAGCCCGCGGGGAGGGGGGCGCCCCTACAATGAGCAGTTCTTC. It is translated as CASSPRGGGRPYNEQFF.

The chain is built from TRBV15 and TRBJ1-4; D remains unclear. This CDR3 spans 13 amino acids. The germline V gene has CDR1 LNHNV and CDR2 YYDKDF (reference sequence). V lost 2 bases, J lost 4 bases, and 5 bases lay in between. CDR3 DNA sequence: TGTGCCACCAGCAGAAGCCTTAATGAAAAACTGTTTTTT. This translates into CATSRSLNEKLFF.

The V gene is TRBV15, the J gene TRBJ2-2; D is unresolved. The CDR3 has 19 amino acids. CDR1 and CDR2 (germline): LNHNV, YYDKDF (reference sequence). Trimming took off 3 bases at V and 1 base at J, with 21 bases between the two ends. This chain's CDR3 is CATSSRAGITILNTGELFF. CDR3 nucleotide sequence: TGTGCCACCAGCAGTCGGGCCGGAATCACCATACTGAACACCGGGGAGCTGTTTTTT.

The rearrangement joins TRBV14 to TRBJ1-1, with D unclear. The V end was cut by 2 bases, the J end by 6 bases, with 16 bases between. The length of the CDR3 is 15 residues. Germline V gene sequence: CDR1 SGHDN, CDR2 FVKESK. DNA for the CDR3: TGTGCCAGCAGCCAAAACCAAGGACGGCCCTCTGAAGCTTTCTTT. Amino acid sequence: CASSQNQGRPSEAFF.

The sample holds one count of this clone. The rearrangement joins TRBV10-3 to TRBJ2-7, with 9 positions matching TRBD1. V gave up 3 bases and J gave up 4 bases; unmatched junction bases: 4. CDR3 length: 14 amino acids. Germline values: CDR1 ENHRY, CDR2 SYGVKD. The CDR3 DNA reads as TGTGCCATCAGTGATCCGGACAGGGGTTACGAGCAGTACTTC. Amino acid sequence: CAISDPDRGYEQYF.

This chain connects TRBV7-2 to TRBJ1-6; maybe TRBD1 (6 bases). Trimming pared 6 bases from V and 8 bases from J, leaving 11 bases between. Germline-derived CDR1 and CDR2 are SGHTA and FQGNSA. This CDR3 has 13 amino acids. CDR3 DNA: TGTGCCAGCAGTTTCTCAGGGGATTCACCCCTCCACTTT. Its translation is CASSFSGDSPLHF.

V and J are TRBV6-6 and TRBJ2-5; D may correspond to TRBD1 or TRBD2 (5 bases each). The germline V gene has CDR1 MNHNY and CDR2 SVGAGI (reference sequence). The CDR3 extends over 15 amino acids. V shed 6 bases and J shed 0 bases, with 14 bases lying between them. CDR3 DNA: TGTGCCAGCAGCACCGGGGACGGTAACCAAGAGACCCAGTACTTC. This codes for CASSTGDGNQETQYF.

The J gene is TRBJ2-2, the V gene TRBV2, with 9 bases fitting TRBD2. The CDR3 totals 15 residues. The J segment lost 3 bases and the V segment lost 7 bases, leaving 6 bases of the junction unmatched. CDR1 and CDR2 (germline): SNHLY, FYNNEI. The CDR3 is CASTSGGRYTGELFF. The CDR3 DNA reads TGTGCCAGCACAAGCGGGGGGAGGTACACCGGGGAGCTGTTTTTT.

The chain is built from TRBV21-1 and TRBJ1-2. TRBV21-1 is assigned pseudogene status. CDR3 size: 14 residues. The CDR3 is CASSIWTDKIGYTF. CDR3 nucleotide sequence: TGTGCCAGCAGCATATGGACGGATAAAATTGGCTACACCTTC.

This chain connects TRBV4-1 to TRBJ2-5; no definite D call. The germline V gene has CDR1 MGHRA and CDR2 YSYEKL. Trimming pared 1 base from V and 3 bases from J, leaving 12 bases between. There are 15 residues in the CDR3. CDR3 amino acids: CASSQVLSGEETQYF. The DNA of the CDR3 is TGCGCCAGCAGCCAAGTCCTGAGTGGGGAAGAGACCCAGTACTTC.

The V and J genes are TRBV6-1 and TRBJ2-3; TRBD1 agrees at 10 bases. The length of the CDR3 is 14 residues. CDR1 MNHNS and CDR2 SASEGT come from the germline V gene. The V and J ends lost 6 bases and 1 base, in that order; junction bases with no gene match: 1. The CDR3 spells CASRDRGRTDTQYF. CDR3 DNA: TGTGCCAGCAGAGACAGGGGGCGCACAGATACGCAGTATTTT.

This clone appeared once. The chain carries TRBV19 and TRBJ2-7, with D possibly TRBD1 on 5 matching bases. In germline, CDR1 is LNHDA, CDR2 SQIVND (reference sequence). The CDR3 spans 14 residues. The germline V and J ends were trimmed by 3 bases and 2 bases, with 11 bases remaining between them. The CDR3, as DNA: TGTGCCAGTAGTATGTCGACAGTAGCCTACGAGCAGTACTTC. Its protein product is CASSMSTVAYEQYF.

This chain joins TRBV28 and TRBJ2-1, with 9 bases lining up with TRBD2. CDR3 size: 18 residues. Looked up from germline, CDR1 is MDHEN and CDR2 is SYDVKM. With V trimmed by 6 bases and J by 5 bases, 17 bases remained unmatched. The CDR3 loop is CASSPVAGGLADHNEQFF. CDR3 nucleotide sequence: TGTGCCAGCAGCCCTGTTGCGGGAGGGCTAGCAGATCACAATGAGCAGTTCTTC.

The chain uses TRBV7-8 and TRBJ1-1, with a tentative D call TRBD1 (5 bases). CDR3 length: 17 residues. Germline CDR1 is SGHVS and CDR2 is FQNEAQ. V lost 5 bases and J 0 bases, leaving 19 bases between the germline ends. The CDR3 protein is CASSAQGLSSLNTEAFF. Written as DNA, the CDR3 is TGTGCCAGCAGCGCCCAGGGTCTTTCGTCCTTGAACACTGAAGCTTTCTTT. The full variable domain, in which reference TRBV7-8 and TRBJ1-1 provide the parts outside the CDR3, is GAGVSQSPRYKVAKRGQDVALRCDPISGHVSLFWYQQALGQGPEFLTYFQNEAQLDKSGLPSDRFFAERPEGSVSTLKIQRTQQEDSAVYLCASSAQGLSSLNTEAFFGQGTRLTVV.

This chain links TRBV21-1 with TRBJ1-4; TRBD1 reflects the table's D call only, with no check against the DNA. TRBV21-1 is classified as a pseudogene. The CDR3 has 14 residues. CDR3 sequence: CASSKVGQHEKLFF. The CDR3, as DNA: TGTGCCAGCAGCAAAGTGGGACAGCATGAAAAACTGTTTTTT.

This clone came up once. V and J are TRBV5-1 and TRBJ1-1; D is uncertain. The CDR3 contains 16 residues. V dropped 0 bases and J dropped 2 bases, with 14 bases sitting between them. In germline, CDR1 is SGHRS, CDR2 YFSETQ. CDR3 residues: CASSLAAAQINTEAFF. As DNA, the CDR3 is TGCGCCAGCAGCTTGGCCGCGGCACAAATTAACACTGAAGCTTTCTTT.

The chain recombines TRBV27 with TRBJ2-6; maybe TRBD1 (5 bases). The CDR3 runs 18 residues. Germline V gives CDR1 MNHEY, CDR2 SMNVEV (reference sequence). The V gene lost 3 bases and the J gene lost 0 bases, with 15 bases spanning the gap. DNA for the CDR3: TGTGCCAGCAGTTTCGAGTCGTCCAGGGTCTCTGGGGCCAACGTCCTGACTTTC. This codes for CASSFESSRVSGANVLTF.

The CDR3 loop is CASSLGSGDYGYTF. DNA of the CDR3: TGTGCCAGCAGCTTAGGGTCGGGGGACTATGGCTACACCTTC. This sequence joins TRBV7-9 and TRBJ1-2; a possible D gene is TRBD1 (5 bases). V was clipped by 1 base and J by 3 bases, with 9 bases between them. CDR3 length equals 14 residues. CDR1 and CDR2 from the germline V gene are SEHNR and FQNEAQ (reference sequence).

The J gene is TRBJ1-2, the V gene TRBV29-1; 8 positions agree with TRBD1. CDR1 is SQVTM and CDR2 is ANQGSEA in the germline V gene. Unmatched junction bases numbered 9, after V lost 4 bases and J lost 5 bases. The CDR3 totals 14 residues. This chain's CDR3 is CSVGKMDREYGYTF. The CDR3 DNA is TGCAGCGTTGGCAAAATGGACAGGGAATATGGCTACACCTTC. The variable domain in full, with the rest retrieved from reference TRBV29-1 and TRBJ1-2, is SAVISQKPSRDICQRGTSLTIQCQVDSQVTMMFWYRQQPGQSLTLIATANQGSEATYESGFVIDKFPISRPNLTFSTLTVSNMSPEDSSIYLCSVGKMDREYGYTFGSGTRLTVV.

The rearrangement joins TRBV6-5 to TRBJ2-7, with D hard to call. Trimming shortened V by 2 bases and J by 2 bases, and 4 bases separated the two germline ends. The CDR3 is 12 residues long. Germline V gene sequence: CDR1 MNHEY, CDR2 SVGAGI. The CDR3 DNA reads as TGTGCCAGCAGTTACGCCGCCTACGAGCAGTACTTC. Protein: CASSYAAYEQYF.

This clone occurred once. V and J are TRBV11-2 and TRBJ2-7; D is unresolved. CDR1 and CDR2 from the germline V gene are SGHAT and FQNNGV. Trimming left V 4 bases short and J 0 bases short, with 19 bases between. The CDR3 is 17 residues long. CDR3 nucleotides: TGTGCCAGCAGCTACATCACGACGAGCATTATCTCCTACGAGCAGTACTTC. It yields the protein CASSYITTSIISYEQYF.

V gene TRBV6-5 combines with J gene TRBJ2-2; D unclear. Trimming shortened V by 6 bases and J by 6 bases, and 11 bases separated the two germline ends. This CDR3 has 13 residues. Germline CDR1 reads MNHEY; CDR2 reads SVGAGI. The CDR3 loop reads CASSVLYSGELFF. CDR3 sequence (DNA): TGTGCCAGCAGCGTCCTTTACTCCGGGGAGCTGTTTTTT.

The chain recombines TRBV11-3 with TRBJ2-1; TRBD1 is a possible D gene (6 bases). The CDR3 extends over 14 amino acids. Per the germline V gene, CDR1 is SGHNT and CDR2 is YENEEA. The V gene lost 1 base and the J gene lost 8 bases, with 12 bases spanning the gap. This chain's CDR3 is CASSLGRGSDEQFF. CDR3 in DNA: TGTGCCAGCAGCTTAGGTAGGGGGAGCGATGAGCAGTTCTTC.

V gene TRBV7-8 combines with J gene TRBJ1-3; 10 bases are shared with TRBD1. CDR1 SGHVS and CDR2 FQNEAQ come from the germline V gene. This CDR3 contains 15 residues. Trimming took 5 bases from V and 3 from J; bases not matched to a gene: 4. DNA for the CDR3: TGTGCCAGCAGCCTCCGGACAGGGGGTGGAAACACCATATATTTT. It yields the protein CASSLRTGGGNTIYF.

This chain connects TRBV7-9 to TRBJ1-1; possible D gene TRBD1, 6 bases. Germline V gives CDR1 SEHNR, CDR2 FQNEAQ (reference sequence). The V end lost 5 bases, the J end lost 4 bases, and 14 bases lay between the germline ends. The CDR3 runs to 14 residues. The DNA for the CDR3 is TGTGCCAGCAGCAACGACAGGCGGATCACTGAAGCTTTCTTT. As protein: CASSNDRRITEAFF. Supplemented by reference TRBV7-9 and TRBJ1-1, the full variable domain reads DTGVSQNPRHKITKRGQNVTFRCDPISEHNRLYWYRQTLGQGPEFLTYFQNEAQLEKSRLLSDRFSAERPKGSFSTLEIQRTEQGDSAMYLCASSNDRRITEAFFGQGTRLTVV.

This chain links TRBV9 with TRBJ1-1; D ambiguous. Between the trimmed V and J ends, which lost 4 bases and 1 base, there was a span of 14 bases. The CDR3 totals 15 residues. CDR1 and CDR2 (germline): SGDLS, YYNGEE. CDR3 DNA: TGTGCCAGCAGCCCCCGGGCCGTGGGGAACACTGAAGCTTTCTTT. This codes for CASSPRAVGNTEAFF.

The count of this clone is one. The V and J genes are TRBV18 and TRBJ2-7, with 7 bases identical to TRBD1. The CDR3 covers 14 residues. V trimming: 4 bases; J trimming: 1 base; junction bases outside the gene matches: 4. In germline, CDR1 is KGHSH, CDR2 LQKENI. The CDR3 coding sequence is TGTGCCAGCTCACTGGGACAGTTTTCCTACGAGCAGTACTTC. Translated, it gives CASSLGQFSYEQYF.

This chain links TRBV5-4 with TRBJ2-1, with 7 bases lining up with TRBD2. V gave up 2 bases and J gave up 9 bases; unmatched junction bases: 2. Germline V gene sequence: CDR1 SGHNT, CDR2 YYREEE (reference sequence). The CDR3 loop spans 12 amino acids. As DNA, the CDR3 is TGTGCCAGCAGCTTCGGGGGGTCTGAGCAGTTCTTC. Amino acid sequence: CASSFGGSEQFF. Full variable domain (remainder filled in from reference TRBV5-4 and TRBJ2-1): ETGVTQSPTHLIKTRGQQVTLRCSSQSGHNTVSWYQQALGQGPQFIFQYYREEENGRGNFPPRFSGLQFPNYSSELNVNALELDDSALYLCASSFGGSEQFFGPGTRLTVL.

The rearrangement uses TRBV29-1 and TRBJ1-1, with TRBD1 identical over 7 bases. Germline V gives CDR1 SQVTM, CDR2 ANQGSEA. The CDR3 contains 13 residues. The V and J ends lost 7 bases and 0 bases, in that order; junction bases with no gene match: 5. The CDR3 is CSARTGMNTEAFF. CDR3 DNA sequence: TGCAGCGCCAGGACAGGTATGAACACTGAAGCTTTCTTT.

The chain is built from TRBV11-2 and TRBJ2-7, with D maybe TRBD1 (5 bases). V lost 1 base to trimming and J lost 4 bases, with 11 bases between them. This CDR3 contains 14 residues. The germline V gene encodes CDR1 SGHAT and CDR2 FQNNGV. CDR3 amino acids: CASSLAVTEYEQYF. CDR3 sequence (DNA): TGTGCCAGCAGCTTAGCGGTGACAGAGTACGAGCAGTACTTC.

This chain joins TRBV28 and TRBJ2-3, with 9 bases aligning to TRBD2. The CDR3 has 16 amino acids. After removal of 6 bases from V and 2 bases from J, the junction contained 9 bases not matched to a gene. Per the germline V gene, CDR1 is MDHEN and CDR2 is SYDVKM. The CDR3 DNA reads TGTGCCAGCAGCCCTAGCGGGACGGACCTCACAGATACGCAGTATTTT. It encodes CASSPSGTDLTDTQYF.